A single sample gave rise to the 30 T cell receptor beta chains below, sequenced in a study of blood T cell repertoires in COVID-19. The protocol was immunoSEQ multiplex PCR, while the TCRdb copy is restricted to in-frame clones and leaves out a portion. The sample shows more than 200,000 clones, 87% of them seen only once. Sequenced sample: PBMCs or T cells enriched from blood (not recorded which). Receptors originate from a man aged 30 to 45 who had recovered from COVID-19.

V gene TRBV15 combines with J gene TRBJ1-1; D is unclear. This CDR3 has 14 residues. Per germline, CDR1 LNHNV and CDR2 YYDKDF (reference sequence). V shed 1 base and J shed 0 bases, with 6 bases lying between them. CDR3 amino acids: CATSRGQMNTEAFF. The CDR3, as DNA: TGTGCCACCAGCAGAGGCCAGATGAACACTGAAGCTTTCTTT.

This sequence joins TRBV23-1 and TRBJ2-1; D is perhaps TRBD1 (6 bases). TRBV23-1 is an open reading frame whose function is uncertain. This CDR3 comprises 17 residues. Trimming cost V 0 bases and J 7 bases, with 19 bases left between them. The CDR3 sequence: CASSQSKRTESRNEQFF. The DNA for the CDR3 is TGCGCCAGCAGTCAATCCAAGAGGACAGAAAGCCGGAATGAGCAGTTCTTC.

The chain joins TRBV2 to TRBJ1-2; 9 bases line up with TRBD1. The CDR3 totals 13 residues. J gave up 6 bases and V 6 bases, and 5 bases lay outside the gene matches. Germline assignment: CDR1 SNHLY and CDR2 FYNNEI. The CDR3 reads CASSTGGRDGYTF. In nucleotides, the CDR3 is TGTGCCAGCAGCACAGGGGGCAGGGATGGCTACACCTTC.

V gene TRBV5-1 combines with J gene TRBJ2-1, with 9 bases identical to TRBD2. Unmatched junction bases numbered 8, after V lost 3 bases and J lost 7 bases. CDR1 SGHRS and CDR2 YFSETQ come from the germline V gene. The CDR3 sequence is 15 residues long. The CDR3 sequence: CASSSRIAGVNEQFF. The CDR3, as DNA: TGCGCCAGCAGCTCCCGAATAGCGGGAGTTAATGAGCAGTTCTTC.

The gene calls are TRBV4-2 and TRBJ2-5, with 8 bases fitting TRBD2. The V segment lost 0 bases and the J segment 2 bases; nucleotides outside the gene matches: 2. Per the germline V gene, CDR1 is LGHNA and CDR2 is YNFKEQ. The length of the CDR3 is 15 residues. This chain's CDR3 is CASSQDRGGQETQYF. In DNA form, the CDR3 reads TGTGCCAGCAGCCAAGATCGGGGGGGGCAAGAGACCCAGTACTTC.

The CDR3 nucleotides read TGTGCCAGCAGCAAGGGCGGGCCGGGGGACACTGAAGCTTTCTTT. It specifies CASSKGGPGDTEAFF. The chain combines TRBV21-1 with TRBJ1-1. TRBV21-1 is tagged as a pseudogene. This CDR3 has 15 amino acids.

The chain has TRBV19 and TRBJ1-1; D might be TRBD1 (5 bases). From germline, CDR1 is LNHDA and CDR2 SQIVND (reference sequence). V lost 2 bases and J lost 6, with 10 bases in between. The CDR3 is made up of 13 amino acids. For the CDR3, the DNA is TGTGCCAGTAGTATAATTGGGACTTCTGAAGCTTTCTTT. Encoded protein: CASSIIGTSEAFF.

This clone was counted a few times. The chain recombines TRBV27 with TRBJ2-2; D remains ambiguous. The CDR3 runs 12 residues. V dropped 2 bases and J dropped 6 bases, with 4 bases sitting between them. The germline gives CDR1 MNHEY, CDR2 SMNVEV (reference sequence). CDR3: CASSLGPGELFF. The DNA of the CDR3 is TGTGCCAGCAGTTTAGGGCCCGGGGAGCTGTTTTTT.

This clone was recorded once. The CDR3 sequence is CASSLRDSGGELFF. The CDR3 bases are TGTGCCAGCAGTCTGCGGGACAGTGGGGGGGAGCTGTTTTTT. The gene calls are TRBV27 and TRBJ2-2; D perhaps matches TRBD1 (7 bases). Germline lookup yields CDR1 MNHEY and CDR2 SMNVEV (reference sequence). V gave up 5 bases and J gave up 8 bases, with 15 bases separating them. This CDR3 contains 14 residues.

The chain uses TRBV28 and TRBJ2-7; D possibly corresponds to TRBD1 (6 bases). This CDR3 region has 13 residues. The V end lost 3 bases, the J end lost 7 bases, and 13 bases lay between the germline ends. Germline V gene sequence: CDR1 MDHEN, CDR2 SYDVKM. For the CDR3, the DNA is TGTGCCAGCAGTTTGTACAGGGTCCGAGAGCAGTACTTC. Its translation is CASSLYRVREQYF.

The V and J genes are TRBV4-1 and TRBJ2-2; TRBD2 might be the D (5 bases). V was trimmed by 2 bases and J by 5 bases, leaving 15 bases between them. Germline V CDR1 and CDR2: MGHRA, YSYEKL. This CDR3 spans 16 amino acids. The CDR3 nucleotides read TGCGCCAGCAGCCAATACGAAGAGCGGCTAACCGGGGAGCTGTTTTTT. This encodes CASSQYEERLTGELFF.

This chain uses TRBV27 with TRBJ2-3, with TRBD2 matching over 9 bases. The junction had 14 bases not matched to a gene; V was cut back by 5 bases and J by 2 bases. CDR3 length equals 18 residues. Germline-derived CDR1 and CDR2 are MNHEY and SMNVEV (reference sequence). CDR3 in amino acids: CASSTRGPSGVDTDTQYF. The CDR3 nucleotides read TGTGCCAGCAGTACTAGGGGCCCTAGCGGGGTTGACACAGATACGCAGTATTTT.

This chain connects TRBV9 to TRBJ2-3; 11 positions match TRBD2. V trimming: 3 bases; J trimming: 2 bases; junction bases outside the gene matches: 5. Germline V gives CDR1 SGDLS, CDR2 YYNGEE. The CDR3 is 16 amino acids. CDR3 in amino acids: CASSALAGGITDTQYF. In DNA form, the CDR3 reads TGTGCCAGCAGCGCCCTAGCGGGGGGTATCACAGATACGCAGTATTTT.

This rearrangement joins TRBV18 to TRBJ1-1; 10 bases fit TRBD1. Germline trimming cut 3 bases from V and 5 bases from J; bases unmatched to any gene: 6. This CDR3 has 15 residues. The V gene's germline CDR1 is KGHSH and CDR2 LQKENI. DNA of the CDR3: TGTGCCAGCTCACCGACAGGGGGCCAGGGGACTGAAGCTTTCTTT. This codes for CASSPTGGQGTEAFF.

The V call is TRBV7-2, the J call TRBJ2-1, with TRBD2 as a possible D gene (5 bases). The CDR3 is 12 amino acids. Per germline, CDR1 SGHTA and CDR2 FQGNSA. Between the trimmed V and J ends, which lost 4 bases and 7 bases, there was a span of 8 bases. CDR3 in amino acids: CASSSRANEQFF. Here the CDR3 DNA reads TGTGCCAGCAGCTCGCGGGCTAATGAGCAGTTCTTC.

The chain carries TRBV14 and TRBJ1-6, with 7 bases aligning to TRBD1. After removal of 4 bases from V and 7 bases from J, the junction contained 4 bases not matched to a gene. Per germline, CDR1 SGHDN and CDR2 FVKESK. This CDR3 spans 14 amino acids. The CDR3 DNA reads as TGTGCCAGCAGCCCCGGGACAGCGAATTCACCCCTCCACTTT. Amino acids: CASSPGTANSPLHF.

The chain employs TRBV5-8 and TRBJ1-3; D remains ambiguous. The length of the CDR3 is 13 residues. The V end was cut by 4 bases, the J end by 4 bases, with 9 bases between. Germline CDR1 reads SGHTS; CDR2 reads YDEGEE. CDR3 region: CASSAGSGNTIYF. Here the CDR3 DNA reads TGTGCCAGCAGCGCAGGATCGGGAAACACCATATATTTT.

The chain carries TRBV19 and TRBJ2-7, with D perhaps matching TRBD2 (6 bases). The CDR3 spans 15 residues. Germline CDR1 reads LNHDA; CDR2 reads SQIVND (reference sequence). V was pared by 6 bases and J by 6 bases, with 21 bases between. The CDR3 protein is CASRAPRAGKSEQYF. In DNA form, the CDR3 reads TGTGCCAGTAGAGCCCCCCGGGCGGGAAAAAGCGAGCAGTACTTC.

This chain connects TRBV3-1 (or the pseudogene TRBV3-2) to TRBJ1-1; D not certain. Trimming shortened V by 1 base and J by 3 bases, and 15 bases separated the two germline ends. Germline V gives CDR1 LGHDT, CDR2 YNNKEL (reference sequence). This CDR3 comprises 16 residues. The CDR3 sequence is CASSQAGFWRDTEAFF. The CDR3 DNA reads as TGTGCCAGCAGCCAAGCCGGGTTTTGGAGGGACACTGAAGCTTTCTTT.

The rearrangement links TRBV2 to TRBJ1-2; D unresolved. The V end was cut by 2 bases, the J end by 0 bases, with 7 bases between. The CDR3 loop spans 14 amino acids. Germline V gene data show CDR1 as SNHLY and CDR2 as FYNNEI. CDR3 sequence reads: CASSEQITNYGYTF. The CDR3 DNA is TGTGCCAGCAGTGAACAGATTACTAACTATGGCTACACCTTC. The whole variable domain, remainder taken from reference TRBV2 and TRBJ1-2, is EPEVTQTPSHQVTQMGQEVILRCVPISNHLYFYWYRQILGQKVEFLVSFYNNEISEKSEIFDDQFSVERPDGSNFTLKIRSTKLEDSAMYFCASSEQITNYGYTFGSGTRLTVV.

V gene TRBV29-1 combines with J gene TRBJ2-7, with TRBD1 as a possible D gene (6 bases). CDR3 length equals 14 residues. The germline V gene has CDR1 SQVTM and CDR2 ANQGSEA. Trimming removed 2 bases at V and 3 bases at J, with 14 bases between. DNA for the CDR3: TGCAGCGTTGAACGATGGGACAAGTACTACGAGCAGTACTTC. Translating it yields CSVERWDKYYEQYF.

The V and J genes are TRBV19 and TRBJ1-1, with D unclear. This CDR3 has 12 amino acids. The ends were cut back, 7 bases at V and 1 base at J, with 7 bases in the middle. Germline assignment: CDR1 LNHDA and CDR2 SQIVND (reference sequence). The CDR3 DNA reads TGTGCCAGTAATTCCCAGAACACTGAAGCTTTCTTT. This translates into CASNSQNTEAFF.

The chain uses TRBV4-3 and TRBJ1-4, with TRBD1 identical over 10 bases. CDR1 is LGHNA, CDR2 YSLEER, per germline. V lost 3 bases to trimming and J lost 10 bases; unmatched junction nucleotides: 2. This CDR3 region has 13 residues. The DNA for the CDR3 is TGCGCCAGCAGCCAGACAGGGGGCGGAAAACTGTTTTTT. It specifies CASSQTGGGKLFF.

The rearrangement links TRBV28 to TRBJ1-1; 9 bases agree with TRBD1. This CDR3 has 12 amino acids. V lost 2 bases and J lost 11; bases outside the gene matches: 3. Germline V CDR1 and CDR2: MDHEN, SYDVKM. CDR3 loop: CASSLQTGGAFF. The CDR3 DNA reads as TGTGCCAGCAGTTTACAGACAGGGGGTGCTTTCTTT.

J is TRBJ1-5 and V is TRBV6-2 or TRBV6-3, with TRBD1 matching 7 bases. Unmatched junction bases numbered 3, after V lost 6 bases and J lost 1 base. Germline loops: CDR1 MNHEY, CDR2 SVGEGT. The CDR3 has 14 amino acids. This CDR3 reads CASSSGGSNQPQHF. For the CDR3, the DNA is TGTGCCAGCAGCTCAGGGGGAAGCAATCAGCCCCAGCATTTT.

The V and J genes are TRBV27 and TRBJ2-1; no firm D call. Germline CDR1 is MNHEY and CDR2 is SMNVEV (reference sequence). The V end lost 2 bases, the J end lost 6 bases, and 23 bases lay between the germline ends. The CDR3 spans 18 residues. The CDR3 DNA sequence: TGTGCCAGCAGTTTAATTTTTTCACCAGGTCGGATATGCAATGAGCAGTTCTTC. Translating gives CASSLIFSPGRICNEQFF.

This clone was picked up a small number of times. The gene calls are TRBV4-3 and TRBJ2-7; no clear D. There are 15 residues in the CDR3. Germline V gene data show CDR1 as LGHNA and CDR2 as YSLEER. The V end lost 0 bases, the J end lost 5 bases, and 14 bases lay between the germline ends. The CDR3 loop reads CASSQDFGDSDEQYF. In nucleotides, the CDR3 is TGCGCCAGCAGCCAAGATTTCGGAGATTCCGACGAGCAGTACTTC.

The chain is built from TRBV19 and TRBJ1-2; 11 nucleotides line up with TRBD1. Germline assignment: CDR1 LNHDA and CDR2 SQIVND (reference sequence). V was pared by 7 bases and J by 2 bases, with 6 bases of the junction left unmatched. The CDR3 runs to 15 residues. The CDR3 nucleotides read TGTGCCAGTACAATGGACAGGGGGCGAAACTATGGCTACACCTTC. Its protein product is CASTMDRGRNYGYTF.

V usage is TRBV14 and J usage is TRBJ1-1; D is unresolved. The CDR3 spans 16 residues. Trimming took 7 bases from V and 2 from J, leaving 20 bases between them. Germline V gives CDR1 SGHDN, CDR2 FVKESK. DNA for the CDR3: TGTGCCAGCATCACGGGGATGGCGCGGTGTAACACTGAAGCTTTCTTT. Its translation: CASITGMARCNTEAFF.

The chain carries TRBV7-2 and TRBJ1-6; D is unresolved. Germline V CDR1 and CDR2: SGHTA, FQGNSA. This CDR3 spans 16 amino acids. V was clipped by 1 base and J by 0 bases, with 7 bases between them. The CDR3 DNA is TGTGCCAGCAGCTTAGGAAGCTTCTCCTATAATTCACCCCTCCACTTT. Its protein product is CASSLGSFSYNSPLHF.